This TCR beta chain was observed in a study of technical replicates of blood from a handful of donors. This CDR3 comprises 17 residues. Germline lookup yields CDR1 SGHTS and CDR2 YDEGEE. V shed 2 bases, J shed 4 bases, and the junction held 12 bases outside the gene matches. Assay: immunoSEQ multiplex PCR; the TCRdb copy retains only in-frame clones and omits some. Of about 60,000 clones listed, approximately 86% are singletons. The sample comprised PBMCs. The rearrangement uses TRBV5-8 and TRBJ2-1, with 7 bases matching TRBD2. The TCR was taken from a human donor in good health. Some clones in this sample may be carry-over from other donors' samples. CDR3 in amino acids: CASSFRRGEPTYNEQFF. CDR3 DNA: TGTGCCAGCAGCTTTAGACGGGGGGAGCCAACTTACAATGAGCAGTTCTTC.